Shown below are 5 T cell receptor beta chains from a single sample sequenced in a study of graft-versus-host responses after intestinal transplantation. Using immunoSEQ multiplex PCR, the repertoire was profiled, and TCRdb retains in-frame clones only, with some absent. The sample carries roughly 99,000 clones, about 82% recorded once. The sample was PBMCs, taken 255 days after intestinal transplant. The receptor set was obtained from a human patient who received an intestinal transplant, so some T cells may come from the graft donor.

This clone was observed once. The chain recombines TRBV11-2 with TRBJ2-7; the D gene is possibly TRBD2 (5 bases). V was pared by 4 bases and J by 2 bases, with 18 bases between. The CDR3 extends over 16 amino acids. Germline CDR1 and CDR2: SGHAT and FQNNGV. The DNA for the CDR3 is TGTGCCAGCAGCTCTGGGAAGGAGAGGGCCCCCTACGAGCAGTACTTC. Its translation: CASSSGKERAPYEQYF. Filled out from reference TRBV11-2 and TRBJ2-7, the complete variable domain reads EAGVAQSPRYKIIEKRQSVAFWCNPISGHATLYWYQQILGQGPKLLIQFQNNGVVDDSQLPKDRFSAERLKGVDSTLKIQPAKLEDSAVYLCASSSGKERAPYEQYFGPGTRLTVT.

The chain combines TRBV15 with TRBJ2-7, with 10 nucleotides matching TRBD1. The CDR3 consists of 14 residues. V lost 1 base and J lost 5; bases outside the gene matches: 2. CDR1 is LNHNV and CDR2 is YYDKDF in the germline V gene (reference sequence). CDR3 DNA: TGTGCCACCAGCAGAGCCGGACAGGGGGACGAGCAGTACTTC. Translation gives CATSRAGQGDEQYF.

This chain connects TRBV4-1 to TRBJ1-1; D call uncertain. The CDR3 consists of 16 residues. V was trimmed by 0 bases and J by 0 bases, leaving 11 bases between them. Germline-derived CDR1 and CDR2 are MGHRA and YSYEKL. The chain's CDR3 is CASSQEQAPMNTEAFF. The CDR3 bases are TGCGCCAGCAGCCAAGAACAAGCTCCCATGAACACTGAAGCTTTCTTT.

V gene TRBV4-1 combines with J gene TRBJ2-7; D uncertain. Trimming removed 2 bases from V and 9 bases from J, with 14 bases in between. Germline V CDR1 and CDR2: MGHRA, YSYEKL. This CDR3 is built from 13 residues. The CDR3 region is CASSQPGERAQYF. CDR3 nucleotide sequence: TGCGCCAGCAGCCAACCCGGAGAACGAGCGCAGTACTTC.

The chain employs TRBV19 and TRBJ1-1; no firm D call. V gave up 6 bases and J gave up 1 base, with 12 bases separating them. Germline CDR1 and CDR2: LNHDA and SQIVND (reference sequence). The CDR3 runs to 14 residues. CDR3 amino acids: CASSPGLTNTEAFF. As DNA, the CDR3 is TGTGCCAGTAGCCCTGGACTTACGAACACTGAAGCTTTCTTT.